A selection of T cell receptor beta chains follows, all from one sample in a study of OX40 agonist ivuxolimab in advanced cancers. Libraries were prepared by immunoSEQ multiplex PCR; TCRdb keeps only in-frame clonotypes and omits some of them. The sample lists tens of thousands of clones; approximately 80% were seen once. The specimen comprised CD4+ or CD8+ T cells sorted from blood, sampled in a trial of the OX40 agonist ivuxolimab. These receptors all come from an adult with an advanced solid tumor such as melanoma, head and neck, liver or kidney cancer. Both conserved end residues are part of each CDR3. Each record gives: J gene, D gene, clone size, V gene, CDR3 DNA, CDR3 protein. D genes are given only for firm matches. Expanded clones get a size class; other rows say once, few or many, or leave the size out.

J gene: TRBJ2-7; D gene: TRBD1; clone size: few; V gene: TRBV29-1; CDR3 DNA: TGCAGCGGCGGACAGGGGGTCTACGAGCAGTACTTC; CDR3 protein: CSGGQGVYEQYF
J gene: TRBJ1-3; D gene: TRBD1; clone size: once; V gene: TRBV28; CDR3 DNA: TGTGCCAGCAGTTTATGGGGCAGGGGGCGTGGAAACACCATATATTTT; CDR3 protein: CASSLWGRGRGNTIYF
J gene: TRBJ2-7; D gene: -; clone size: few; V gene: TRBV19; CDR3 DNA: TGTGCCAGTAGTAAGGAGGGAGCCCGCTCCTACGAGCAGTACTTC; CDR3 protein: CASSKEGARSYEQYF
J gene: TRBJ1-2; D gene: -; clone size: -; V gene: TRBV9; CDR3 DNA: TGTGCCAGCAGCGTTAACTACGGGGGTTTCGGCTACACCTTC; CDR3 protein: CASSVNYGGFGYTF
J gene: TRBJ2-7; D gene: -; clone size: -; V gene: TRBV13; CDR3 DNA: TGTGCCAGCAGCCTCCCTGGGGGGCCCCACGAGCAGTACTTC; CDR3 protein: CASSLPGGPHEQYF
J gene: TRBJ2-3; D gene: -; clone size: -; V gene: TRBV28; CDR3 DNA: TGTGCCAGCAGTCGGAGCACAGATACGCAGTATTTT; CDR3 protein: CASSRSTDTQYF
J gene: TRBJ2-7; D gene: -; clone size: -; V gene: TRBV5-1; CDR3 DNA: TGCGCCAGCAGCTTTAGCGATCCACGCTCCTACGAGCAGTACTTC; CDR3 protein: CASSFSDPRSYEQYF
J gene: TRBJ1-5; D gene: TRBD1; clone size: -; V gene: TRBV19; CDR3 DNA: TGTGCCAGTAGTATAGACGACAGGGGTCGAAGCAATCAGCCCCAGCATTTT; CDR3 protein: CASSIDDRGRSNQPQHF
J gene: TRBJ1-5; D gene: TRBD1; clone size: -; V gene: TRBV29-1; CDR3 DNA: TGCAGCGTTGCCTACAGGGGTGGCAATCAGCCCCAGCATTTT; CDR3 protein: CSVAYRGGNQPQHF
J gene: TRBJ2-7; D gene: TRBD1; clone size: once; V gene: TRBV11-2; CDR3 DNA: TGTGCCAGCAGCTTAGAATGGGACAGGGGGCTTTACGAGCAGTACTTC; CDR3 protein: CASSLEWDRGLYEQYF
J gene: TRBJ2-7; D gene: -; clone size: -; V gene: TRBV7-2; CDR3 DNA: TGTGCCAGCAGCTTAGTAGCGCTTGCGTCCTACGAGCAGTACTTC; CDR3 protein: CASSLVALASYEQYF
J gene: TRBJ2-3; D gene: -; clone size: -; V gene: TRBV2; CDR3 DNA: TGTGCCAGCAGTGTAGGGATCACAGATACGCAGTATTTT; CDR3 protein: CASSVGITDTQYF
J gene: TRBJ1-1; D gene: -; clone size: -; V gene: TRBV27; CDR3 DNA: TGTGCCAGCAGTCGTATTGGGACCAACACTGAAGCTTTCTTT; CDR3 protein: CASSRIGTNTEAFF
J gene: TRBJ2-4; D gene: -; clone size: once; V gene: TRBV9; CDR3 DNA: TGTGCCAGCAGCGTTCAGGAGGGGGCCAAAAACATTCAGTACTTC; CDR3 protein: CASSVQEGAKNIQYF
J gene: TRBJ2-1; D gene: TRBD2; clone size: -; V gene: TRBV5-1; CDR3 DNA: TGCGCCAGCAGCCCAATGTTTGGGCGGGGGGCAAATGAGCAGTTCTTC; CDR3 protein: CASSPMFGRGANEQFF
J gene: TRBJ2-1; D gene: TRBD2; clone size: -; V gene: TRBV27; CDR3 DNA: TGTGCCAGCGGGCCGGGACTAGCGAGAATCTCCTACAATGAGCAGTTCTTC; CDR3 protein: CASGPGLARISYNEQFF
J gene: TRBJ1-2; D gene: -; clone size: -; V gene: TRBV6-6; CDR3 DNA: TGTGCCAGCATCCCCGGGCCTCGGGTAGGCTACACCTTC; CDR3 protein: CASIPGPRVGYTF
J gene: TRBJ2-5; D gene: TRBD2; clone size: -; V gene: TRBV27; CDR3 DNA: TGTGCCAGCAGTCCACAACTAGCGGGGGGAAGGGAGACCCAGTACTTC; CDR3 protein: CASSPQLAGGRETQYF
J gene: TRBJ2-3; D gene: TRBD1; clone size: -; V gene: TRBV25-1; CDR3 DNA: TGTGCCAGCAGCCTATATGGACAGGGATCAGATACGCAGTATTTT; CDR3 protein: CASSLYGQGSDTQYF
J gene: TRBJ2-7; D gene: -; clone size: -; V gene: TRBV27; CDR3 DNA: TGTGCCAGCAGTCCCTATCCGACGGGGACCTACGAGCAGTACTTC; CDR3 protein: CASSPYPTGTYEQYF
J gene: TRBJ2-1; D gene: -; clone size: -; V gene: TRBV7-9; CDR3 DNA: TGTGCCAGCAGCTTGATGGGGCATTCCAACTACAATGAGCAGTTCTTC; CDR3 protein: CASSLMGHSNYNEQFF
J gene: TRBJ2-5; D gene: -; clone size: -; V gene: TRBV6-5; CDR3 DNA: TGTGCCAGCAGTCGCGGCCTCAGTCCCGGGGCGGCCCAGTACTTC; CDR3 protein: CASSRGLSPGAAQYF
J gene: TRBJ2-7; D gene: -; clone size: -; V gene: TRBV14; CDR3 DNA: TGTGCCAGCAGCCAAGATCCTGTCTACGAGCAGTACTTC; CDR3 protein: CASSQDPVYEQYF
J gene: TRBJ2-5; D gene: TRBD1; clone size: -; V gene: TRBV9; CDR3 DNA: TGTGCCAGCAGCGCCGGGTGGACAGGGTTAGAGACCCAGTACTTC; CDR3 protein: CASSAGWTGLETQYF
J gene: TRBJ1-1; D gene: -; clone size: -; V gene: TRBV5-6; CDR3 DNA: TGTGCCAGCAGCGCTGTAGGGGTGAACACTGAAGCTTTCTTT; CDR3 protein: CASSAVGVNTEAFF
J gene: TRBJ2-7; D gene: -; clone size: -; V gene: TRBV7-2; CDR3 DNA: TGTGCCAGCAAGGGAGTCTTGGAGCAGTACTTC; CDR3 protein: CASKGVLEQYF
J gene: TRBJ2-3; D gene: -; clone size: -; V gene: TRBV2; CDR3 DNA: TGTGCCAGCAGTGAAGCGCTTACGGTTTCTAGCACAGATACGCAGTATTTT; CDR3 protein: CASSEALTVSSTDTQYF
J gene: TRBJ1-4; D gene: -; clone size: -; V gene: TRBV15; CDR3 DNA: TGTGCCACCAGCAGAGGTGGGGGAACTAATGAAAAACTGTTTTTT; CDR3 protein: CATSRGGGTNEKLFF
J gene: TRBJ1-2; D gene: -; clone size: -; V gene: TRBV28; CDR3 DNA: TGTGCCAGCAGTTGGCCGTCAGGAGGAGCTAACTATGGCTACACCTTC; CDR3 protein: CASSWPSGGANYGYTF
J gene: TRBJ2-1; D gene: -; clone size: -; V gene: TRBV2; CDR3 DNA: TGTGCCAGCAAGGAAGCGCCCCTCTCCTACAATGAGCAGTTCTTC; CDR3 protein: CASKEAPLSYNEQFF
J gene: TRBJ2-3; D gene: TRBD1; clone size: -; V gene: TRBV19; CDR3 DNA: TGTGCCAGTAGTCCGGGACAGGGGAGGACAGATACGCAGTATTTT; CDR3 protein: CASSPGQGRTDTQYF
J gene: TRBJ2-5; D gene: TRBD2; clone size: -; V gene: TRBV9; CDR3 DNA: TGTGCCAGCAGCGGCGACCTTGGGACTAGCGATCAAGAGACCCAGTACTTC; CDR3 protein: CASSGDLGTSDQETQYF
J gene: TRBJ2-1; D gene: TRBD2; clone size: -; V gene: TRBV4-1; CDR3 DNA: TGCGCCAGCAGTCCCGGGACTAGCGGGAATGAGCAGTTCTTC; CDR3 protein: CASSPGTSGNEQFF
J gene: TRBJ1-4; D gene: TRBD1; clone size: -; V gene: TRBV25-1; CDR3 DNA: TGTGCCAGCAGTGATTCCGGGACAGGGAATGAAAAACTGTTTTTT; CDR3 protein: CASSDSGTGNEKLFF
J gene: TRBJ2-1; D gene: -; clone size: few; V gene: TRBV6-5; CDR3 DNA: TGTGCCAGCAGTTTCCGGGACGGGGGACGACAGTTCTTC; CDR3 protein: CASSFRDGGRQFF
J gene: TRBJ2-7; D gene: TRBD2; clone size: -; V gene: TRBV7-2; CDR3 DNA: TGTGCCAGCAGCTTTCGGGGGGGGCCCACCTACGAGCAGTACTTC; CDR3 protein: CASSFRGGPTYEQYF
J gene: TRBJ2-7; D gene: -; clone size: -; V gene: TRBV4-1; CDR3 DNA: TGCGCCAGCAGCCAAGAAGGGGGTAGGAACGAGCAGTACTTC; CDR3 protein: CASSQEGGRNEQYF
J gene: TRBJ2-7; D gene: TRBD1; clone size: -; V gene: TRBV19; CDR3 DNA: TGTGCCAGTAGACGGGGACAGGGGTCCTACGAGCAGTACTTC; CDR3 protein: CASRRGQGSYEQYF
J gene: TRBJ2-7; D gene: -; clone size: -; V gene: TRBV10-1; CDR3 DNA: TGCGCCAGCAGTGAGGGGTCGAGTGGCTACGAGCAGTACTTC; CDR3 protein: CASSEGSSGYEQYF
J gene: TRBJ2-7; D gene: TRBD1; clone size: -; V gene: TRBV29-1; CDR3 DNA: TGCAGCGTTGTCCCCAGGGGGTCCTACGAGCAGTACTTC; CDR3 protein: CSVVPRGSYEQYF
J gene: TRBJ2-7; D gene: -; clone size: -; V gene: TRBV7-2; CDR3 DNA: TGTGCCAGCAGCTTAGGGTGGCAGGGGTCCTACGAGCAGTACTTC; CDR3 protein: CASSLGWQGSYEQYF
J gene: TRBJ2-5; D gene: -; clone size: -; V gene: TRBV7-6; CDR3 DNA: TGTGCCGCAGACCCTCCGACCGTAGAGACCCAGTACTTC; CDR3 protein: CAADPPTVETQYF
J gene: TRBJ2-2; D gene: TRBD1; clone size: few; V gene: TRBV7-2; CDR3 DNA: TGTGCCAGCAGCCTCGTTGGGACAGGGGAAACCGGGGAGCTGTTTTTT; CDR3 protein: CASSLVGTGETGELFF
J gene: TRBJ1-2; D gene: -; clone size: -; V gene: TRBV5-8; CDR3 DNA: TGTGCCAGCAGCTTGGCGGGCCCTAGTGGCTACACCTTC; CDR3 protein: CASSLAGPSGYTF
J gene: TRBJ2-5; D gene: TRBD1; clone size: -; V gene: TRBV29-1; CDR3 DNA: TGCAGCGTGCGACAGGGTCCCAAAGAGACCCAGTACTTC; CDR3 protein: CSVRQGPKETQYF
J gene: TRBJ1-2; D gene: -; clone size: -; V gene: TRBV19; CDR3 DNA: TGTGCCAGTAGTAGGGGGGCGATTTCGAATGGCTACACCTTC; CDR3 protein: CASSRGAISNGYTF
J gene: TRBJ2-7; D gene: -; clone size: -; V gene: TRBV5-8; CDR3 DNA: TGTGCCAGCAGCCAAGTCGGACAACCCTACGAGCAGTACTTC; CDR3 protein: CASSQVGQPYEQYF
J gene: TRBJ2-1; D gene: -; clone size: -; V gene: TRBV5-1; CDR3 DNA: TGCGCCAGCAGCCTGGAAGGTGGGGGTGAGCAGTTCTTC; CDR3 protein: CASSLEGGGEQFF
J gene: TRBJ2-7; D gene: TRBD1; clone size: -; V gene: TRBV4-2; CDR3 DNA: TGTGCCAGCAGCCAAGAGGCCGGGACAGGGCCGTACGAGCAGTACTTC; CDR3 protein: CASSQEAGTGPYEQYF
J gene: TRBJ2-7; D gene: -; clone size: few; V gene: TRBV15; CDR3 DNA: TGTGCCACCAGCAGGTCACCCGGCGAGCAGTACTTC; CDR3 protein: CATSRSPGEQYF
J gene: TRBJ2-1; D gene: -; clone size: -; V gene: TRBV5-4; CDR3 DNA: TGTGCCAGCAGCTTGCTCGGGGATGAGCAGTTCTTC; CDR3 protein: CASSLLGDEQFF
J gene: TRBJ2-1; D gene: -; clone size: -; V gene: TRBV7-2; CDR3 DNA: TGTGCCAGCAGCCCGGCCGGGGACTACAATGAGCAGTTCTTC; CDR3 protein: CASSPAGDYNEQFF
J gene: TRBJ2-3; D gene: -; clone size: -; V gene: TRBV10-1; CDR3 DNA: TGCGCCAGCAGTGAAGGACTTCGCACAGATACGCAGTATTTT; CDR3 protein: CASSEGLRTDTQYF
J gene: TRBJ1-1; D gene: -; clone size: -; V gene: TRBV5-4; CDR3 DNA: TGTGCCAGCGGTTCCTGGGGAGCTCAAGCTTTCTTT; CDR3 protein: CASGSWGAQAFF